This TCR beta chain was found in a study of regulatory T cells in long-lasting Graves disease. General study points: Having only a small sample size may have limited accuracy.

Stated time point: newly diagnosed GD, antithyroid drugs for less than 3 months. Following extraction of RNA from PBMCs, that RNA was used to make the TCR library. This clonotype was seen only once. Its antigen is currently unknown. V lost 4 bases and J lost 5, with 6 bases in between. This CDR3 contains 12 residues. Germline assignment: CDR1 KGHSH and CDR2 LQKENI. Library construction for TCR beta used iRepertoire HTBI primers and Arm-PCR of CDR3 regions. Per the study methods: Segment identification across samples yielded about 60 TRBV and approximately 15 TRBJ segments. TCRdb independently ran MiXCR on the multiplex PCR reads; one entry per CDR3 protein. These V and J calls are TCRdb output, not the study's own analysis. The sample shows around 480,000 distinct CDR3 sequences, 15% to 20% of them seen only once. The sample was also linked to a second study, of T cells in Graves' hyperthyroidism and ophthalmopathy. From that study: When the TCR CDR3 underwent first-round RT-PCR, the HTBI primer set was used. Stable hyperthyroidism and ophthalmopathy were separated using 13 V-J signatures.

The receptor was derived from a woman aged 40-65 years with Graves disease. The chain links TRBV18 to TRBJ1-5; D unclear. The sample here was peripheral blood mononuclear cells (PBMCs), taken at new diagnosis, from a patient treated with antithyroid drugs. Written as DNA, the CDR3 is TGTGCCAGCTCACGCCCCGATCAGCCCCAGCATTTT. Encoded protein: CASSRPDQPQHF.